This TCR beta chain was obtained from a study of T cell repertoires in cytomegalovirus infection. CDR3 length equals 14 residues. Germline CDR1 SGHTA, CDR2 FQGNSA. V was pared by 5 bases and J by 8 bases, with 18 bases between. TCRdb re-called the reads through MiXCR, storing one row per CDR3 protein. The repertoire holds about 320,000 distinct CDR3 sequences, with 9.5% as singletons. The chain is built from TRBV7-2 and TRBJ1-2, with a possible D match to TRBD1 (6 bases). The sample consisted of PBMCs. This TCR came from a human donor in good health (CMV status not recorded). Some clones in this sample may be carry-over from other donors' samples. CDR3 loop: CASSPGGGPHGYTF. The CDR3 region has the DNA TGTGCCAGCAGCCCGGGGGGGGGGCCGCACGGCTACACCTTC.